This TCR beta chain comes out of a study of blood T cell repertoires in COVID-19. Study-wide background: COVID-19 samples collected from the United States, Italy and Spain covered acute and convalescent phases. PBMCs, B-cell-depleted T cells, or T cells were the source of the cDNA or gDNA that made up the material.

In germline, CDR1 is MNHEY, CDR2 SVGAGI. Trimming removed 6 bases at V and 4 bases at J, with 10 bases between. This CDR3 region has 13 residues. As handled by the study authors: Nucleated cell counts were estimated from reference gene primer amplification. Only in-frame clones appear in the TCRdb table, and some are missing; sequencing was by immunoSEQ multiplex PCR. V and J calls and clone size are copied from that table; D and trimming were computed from the DNA. The sample holds 55,000 to 65,000 clones, roughly 79% seen once. The sample taken for sequencing was peripheral blood. The chain links TRBV6-5 to TRBJ1-5; no firm D call. The source of this sequence is a man in his 60s with acute or convalescent COVID-19. CDR3 nucleotides: TGTGCCAGCAGAGGAGGCCTGAATCAGCCCCAGCATTTT. Translating it yields CASRGGLNQPQHF.